The 8 T cell receptor beta chains below were found in one sample sequenced in a study of blood T cell repertoires in COVID-19. Produced via immunoSEQ multiplex PCR; TCRdb's table is partial and in-frame only. Of about 180,000 clones in the sample, just over 85% are singletons; the top ten hold roughly 10%. The sequenced material came from PBMCs or T cells enriched from blood (not recorded which). All receptors derive from a woman between 18 and 29 years old who had recovered from COVID-19.

This clone has a single count. This chain joins TRBV4-1 and TRBJ2-6; possibly TRBD2 for D (5 bases). Trimming left V 6 bases short and J 0 bases short, with 18 bases between. The CDR3 contains 18 residues. Germline lookup yields CDR1 MGHRA and CDR2 YSYEKL. The CDR3 region is CASRPDGNGYSGANVLTF. Here the CDR3 DNA reads TGCGCCAGCAGACCGGACGGGAACGGCTACTCTGGGGCCAACGTCCTGACTTTC.

The gene calls are TRBV4-1 and TRBJ1-3; TRBD1 is a possible D gene (5 bases). CDR3 size: 15 residues. Germline CDR1 and CDR2: MGHRA and YSYEKL. V was trimmed by 3 bases and J by 1 base, leaving 10 bases between them. CDR3 nucleotides: TGCGCCAGCAGCCAGCCAGGGTTATCTGGAAACACCATATATTTT. It encodes CASSQPGLSGNTIYF.

This chain joins TRBV5-3 and TRBJ2-7; a weak D match, TRBD2 (5 bases). TRBV5-3 is noted as an ORF with a role that remains uncertain. The CDR3 contains 17 residues. The V gene lost 0 bases and the J gene lost 7 bases, with 23 bases spanning the gap. The CDR3 bases are TGTGCCAGAAGCTTGGGTTCCCTTTCCACTGGGGAGAGGGAGCAGTACTTC. Amino acids: CARSLGSLSTGEREQYF.

The chain is built from TRBV29-1 and TRBJ2-3, with TRBD2 matching over 8 bases. This CDR3 spans 13 amino acids. V lost 4 bases, J lost 4 bases, and 4 bases stayed unmatched. CDR1 and CDR2 (germline): SQVTM, ANQGSEA. The CDR3: CSVAVAGSDTQYF. For the CDR3, the DNA is TGCAGCGTTGCGGTAGCGGGATCAGATACGCAGTATTTT.

CDR3 amino acids: CASSLWGGTGGYEQYF. DNA for the CDR3: TGTGCCAGCAGCTTATGGGGTGGCACAGGGGGCTACGAGCAGTACTTC. The V gene is TRBV7-2, the J gene TRBJ2-7; TRBD1 aligns across 8 bases. Germline values: CDR1 SGHTA, CDR2 FQGNSA. The CDR3 covers 16 residues. The V gene end was trimmed by 2 bases and the J gene end by 3 bases; junction bases not matched to a gene: 9.

Worth noting for this clone: Other DNA sequences from this sample encode an identical CDR3 as well. The V and J genes are TRBV11-2 and TRBJ1-1; D may be TRBD1 (5 bases). CDR1 SGHAT and CDR2 FQNNGV come from the germline V gene. V lost 1 base and J 1 base, leaving 7 bases between the germline ends. The CDR3 loop spans 14 amino acids. CDR3 protein: CASSLVQGNTEAFF. The CDR3 DNA reads as TGTGCCAGCAGCTTAGTGCAGGGGAACACTGAAGCTTTCTTT.

The rearrangement joins TRBV5-5 to TRBJ2-7; D is possibly TRBD1 (6 bases). V was shortened by 0 bases and J by 7 bases, with 8 bases between the two germline ends. The CDR3 consists of 12 residues. Germline-derived CDR1 and CDR2 are SGHKS and YYEKEE (reference sequence). CDR3 loop: CASSLEGQEQYF. CDR3 bases: TGTGCCAGCAGCTTGGAGGGACAAGAGCAGTACTTC.

The rearrangement joins TRBV10-3 to TRBJ2-1; D gene unclear. Trimming took 3 bases from V and 0 from J, leaving 9 bases between them. The CDR3 covers 15 residues. The germline CDR1 and CDR2 sequences are ENHRY and SYGVKD. The CDR3: CAISDTSSSYNEQFF. CDR3 DNA: TGTGCCATCAGTGACACCTCGAGCTCCTACAATGAGCAGTTCTTC.